This T cell receptor beta chain is from a study of T cell responses to AZD1222 COVID-19 vaccine. With 5 bases removed from V and 7 bases from J, the gap between germline ends came to 21 bases. Germline values: CDR1 SGHTA, CDR2 FQGNSA. This CDR3 has 16 amino acids. The protocol was immunoSEQ multiplex PCR, while the TCRdb copy is restricted to in-frame clones and leaves out a portion. The sample contains approximately 80,000 clones, 85% to 90% of which appear only once. Concerning this clone itself: The antigen is unknown.

Study conclusions and caveats: Close to half of all spike-specific TCRs reportedly target regions of the variants that are unmutated. Spike-specific TCR breadth rose after two AZD1222 doses, and depth rose as well.

The sample here was peripheral blood, taken on day 0 of AZD1222 vaccination. The chain has TRBV7-2 and TRBJ2-1; D is tentatively TRBD1 or TRBD2 (5 bases each). This TCR came from an adult in good health. The CDR3 nucleotides are TGTGCCAGCAGCGAGGGGCTTTGGGGAGTGTCGAATGAGCAGTTCTTC. This translates into CASSEGLWGVSNEQFF. The variable domain in full, completed from reference TRBV7-2 and TRBJ2-1, reads GAGVSQSPSNKVTEKGKDVELRCDPISGHTALYWYRQSLGQGLEFLIYFQGNSAPDKSGLPSDRFSAERTGGSVSTLTIQRTQQEDSAVYLCASSEGLWGVSNEQFFGPGTRLTVL.